This entry describes one T cell receptor (beta chain). The sample is drawn from a study of T-cell memory formation after mild COVID-19. TCRdb redid the calling of the 5' RACE reads with MiXCR, one entry per CDR3 protein. Of a few hundred thousand distinct CDR3 sequences in the sample, just under 20% were seen once. Sequenced input: PBMCs or a T cell subset sorted from them (not recorded which). The clonotype was recovered from a man younger than 35 who had mild COVID-19 (a few samples of this study predate the infection). Cell type and time point are not known.

The CDR3 region is CASKVEERSYNEQFF. In DNA, the CDR3 is TGCGCCAGCAAAGTTGAAGAGAGGTCCTACAATGAGCAGTTCTTC. J is TRBJ2-1 and V is TRBV5-1, with D hard to call. From germline, CDR1 is SGHRS and CDR2 YFSETQ. This CDR3 has 15 residues. V was clipped by 6 bases and J by 1 base, with 14 bases between them.